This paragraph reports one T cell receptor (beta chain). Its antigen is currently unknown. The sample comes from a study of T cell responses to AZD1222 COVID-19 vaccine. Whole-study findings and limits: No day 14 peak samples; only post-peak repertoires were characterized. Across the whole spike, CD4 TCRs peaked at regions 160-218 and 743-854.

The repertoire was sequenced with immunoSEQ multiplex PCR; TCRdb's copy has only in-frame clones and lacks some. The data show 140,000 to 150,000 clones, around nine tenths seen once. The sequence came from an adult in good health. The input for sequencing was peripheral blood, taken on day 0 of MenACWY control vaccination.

DNA of the CDR3: TGTGCCAGCTCACGGAGCACCGGGGAGCTGTTTTTT. Translation gives CASSRSTGELFF. The genes are TRBV18 and TRBJ2-2; D is uncertain. The CDR3 sequence is 12 residues long. Germline CDR1 is KGHSH and CDR2 is LQKENI. V lost 4 bases to trimming and J lost 4 bases, with 4 bases between them.